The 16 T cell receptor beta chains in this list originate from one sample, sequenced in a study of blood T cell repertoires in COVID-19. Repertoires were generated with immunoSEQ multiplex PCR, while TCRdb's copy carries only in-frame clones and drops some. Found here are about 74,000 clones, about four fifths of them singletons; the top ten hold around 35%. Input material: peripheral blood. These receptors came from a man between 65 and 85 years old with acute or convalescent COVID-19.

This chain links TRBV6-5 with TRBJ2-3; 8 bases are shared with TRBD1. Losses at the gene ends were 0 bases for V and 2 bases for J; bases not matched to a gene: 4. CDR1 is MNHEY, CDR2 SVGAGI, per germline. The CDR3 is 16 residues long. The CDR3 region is CASSYSRTGTTDTQYF. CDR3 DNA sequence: TGTGCCAGCAGTTACTCGAGGACAGGGACCACAGATACGCAGTATTTT.

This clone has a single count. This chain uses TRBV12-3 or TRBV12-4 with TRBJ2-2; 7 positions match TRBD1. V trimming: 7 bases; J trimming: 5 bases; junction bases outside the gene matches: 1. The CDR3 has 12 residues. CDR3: CASNRGTGELFF. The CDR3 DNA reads TGTGCCAGCAACAGGGGAACCGGGGAGCTGTTTTTT.

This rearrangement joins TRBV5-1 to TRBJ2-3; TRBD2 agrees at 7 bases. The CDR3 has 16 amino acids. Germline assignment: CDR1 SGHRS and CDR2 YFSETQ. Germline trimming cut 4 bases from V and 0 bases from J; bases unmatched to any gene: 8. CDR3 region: CASSLKTSPSTDTQYF. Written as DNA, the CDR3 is TGCGCCAGCAGCCTAAAGACTAGCCCTAGCACAGATACGCAGTATTTT.

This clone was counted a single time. In nucleotides, the CDR3 is TGTGCCACCAGCAGAGATCGGGTGACCTACAATGAGCAGTTCTTC. Amino acids: CATSRDRVTYNEQFF. The V call is TRBV15, the J call TRBJ2-1; no definite D call. Germline V gene lookup returns CDR1 LNHNV and CDR2 YYDKDF (reference sequence). The CDR3 length is 15 residues. V lost 0 bases to trimming and J lost 2 bases, with 8 bases between them.

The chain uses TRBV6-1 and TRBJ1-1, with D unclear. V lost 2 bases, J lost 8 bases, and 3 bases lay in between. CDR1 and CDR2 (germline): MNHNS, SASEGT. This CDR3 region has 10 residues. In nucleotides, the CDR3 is TGTGCCAGCAGTGAACTAGAAGCTTTCTTT. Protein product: CASSELEAFF.

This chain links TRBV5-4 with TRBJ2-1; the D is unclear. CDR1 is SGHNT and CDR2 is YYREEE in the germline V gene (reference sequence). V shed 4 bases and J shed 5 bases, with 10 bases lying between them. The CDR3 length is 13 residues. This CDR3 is CASSPRVNNEQFF. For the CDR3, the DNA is TGTGCCAGCAGCCCCCGGGTTAACAATGAGCAGTTCTTC.

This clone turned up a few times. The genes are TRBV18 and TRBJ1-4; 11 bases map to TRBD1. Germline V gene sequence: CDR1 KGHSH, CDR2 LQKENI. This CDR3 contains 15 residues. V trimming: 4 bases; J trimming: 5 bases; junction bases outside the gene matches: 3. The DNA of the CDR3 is TGTGCCAGCTCACGACGGACAGGGGGCAATGAAAAACTGTTTTTT. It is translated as CASSRRTGGNEKLFF.

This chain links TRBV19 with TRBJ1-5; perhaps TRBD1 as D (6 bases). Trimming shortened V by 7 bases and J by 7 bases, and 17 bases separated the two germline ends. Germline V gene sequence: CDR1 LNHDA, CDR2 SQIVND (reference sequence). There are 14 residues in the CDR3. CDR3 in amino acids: CASTIRGGGQPQHF. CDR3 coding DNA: TGTGCCAGTACCATTAGAGGGGGGGGCCAGCCCCAGCATTTT.

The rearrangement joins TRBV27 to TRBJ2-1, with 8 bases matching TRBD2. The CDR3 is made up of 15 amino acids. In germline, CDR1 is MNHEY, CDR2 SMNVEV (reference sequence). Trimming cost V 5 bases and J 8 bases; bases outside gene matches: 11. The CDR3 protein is CASSEGGRKFHEQFF. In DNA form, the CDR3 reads TGTGCCAGCAGTGAGGGCGGGAGGAAGTTCCATGAGCAGTTCTTC.

CDR3: CASNKQYPENTEAFF. CDR3 bases: TGTGCCAGCAATAAACAGTACCCCGAGAACACTGAAGCTTTCTTT. The chain is built from TRBV2 and TRBJ1-1, with D unresolved. The CDR3 covers 15 residues. The V and J ends lost 7 bases and 1 base respectively, with 16 bases between them. Germline loops: CDR1 SNHLY, CDR2 FYNNEI.

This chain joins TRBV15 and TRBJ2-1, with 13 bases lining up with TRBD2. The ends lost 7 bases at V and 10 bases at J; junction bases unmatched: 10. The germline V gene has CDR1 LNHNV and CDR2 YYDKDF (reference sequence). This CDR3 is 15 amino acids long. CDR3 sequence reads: CATISTSGRAREQFF. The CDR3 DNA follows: TGTGCCACCATCTCAACTAGCGGGAGGGCCCGCGAGCAGTTCTTC.

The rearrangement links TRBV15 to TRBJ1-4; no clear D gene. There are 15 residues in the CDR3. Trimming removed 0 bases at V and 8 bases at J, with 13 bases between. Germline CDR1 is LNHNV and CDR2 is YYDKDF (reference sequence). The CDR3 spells CATSRDLAGSEKLFF. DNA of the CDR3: TGTGCCACCAGCAGAGATCTGGCAGGTTCAGAAAAACTGTTTTTT.

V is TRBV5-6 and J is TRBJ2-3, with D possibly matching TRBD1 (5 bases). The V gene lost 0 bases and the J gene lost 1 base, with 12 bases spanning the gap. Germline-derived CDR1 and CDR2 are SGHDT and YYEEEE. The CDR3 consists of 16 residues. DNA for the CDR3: TGTGCCAGCAGCTTGGTTGGGGCTACTCGCACAGATACGCAGTATTTT. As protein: CASSLVGATRTDTQYF.

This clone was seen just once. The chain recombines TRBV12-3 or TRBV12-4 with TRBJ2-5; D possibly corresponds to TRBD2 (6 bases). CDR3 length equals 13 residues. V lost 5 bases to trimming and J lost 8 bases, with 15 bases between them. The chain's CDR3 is CASSTSLGGTQYF. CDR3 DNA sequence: TGTGCCAGCAGTACCTCCTTGGGGGGAACCCAGTACTTC.

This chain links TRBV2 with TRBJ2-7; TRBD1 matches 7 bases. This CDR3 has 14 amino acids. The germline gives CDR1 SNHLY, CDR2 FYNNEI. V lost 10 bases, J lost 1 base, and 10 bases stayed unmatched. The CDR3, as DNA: TGTGCCACCCTGTACACAGGGGATTCCTACGAGCAGTACTTC. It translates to CATLYTGDSYEQYF.

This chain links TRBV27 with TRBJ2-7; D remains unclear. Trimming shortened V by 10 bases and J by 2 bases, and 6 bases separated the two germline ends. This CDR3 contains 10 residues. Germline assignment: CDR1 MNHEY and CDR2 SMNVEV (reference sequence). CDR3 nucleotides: TGTGCCACCCGTACCTACGAGCAGTACTTC. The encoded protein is CATRTYEQYF.